This paragraph reports one TCR beta chain. Its cognate antigen is unknown. PCR primers comprised 60 Vbeta and 13 Jbeta primers. Original analysis: A follow-up analysis tallied 73 million or so unique TCR beta chains, approximately 11 million shared. Produced via immunoSEQ multiplex PCR; TCRdb's table is partial and in-frame only. V and J calls and clone size are those listed in that table; D and trimming were worked out from the DNA. The profile shows around 300,000 clones, around nine tenths of them singletons. Trimming took 9 bases from V and 0 from J, leaving 15 bases between them. This CDR3 contains 15 residues. Looked up from germline, CDR1 is SEHNR and CDR2 is FQNEAQ (reference sequence). This sample was included in a study of cytomegalovirus exposure and HLA in healthy donors. Study in general: Genotyping showed approximately 81% of almost 400 donors falling in the Caucasian-associated ancestry cluster. Study results and caveats: Excluded: some indistinguishable V segments such as TRBV6-2 and TRBV6-3. The study put under 200 TCR beta chains on its list as cytomegalovirus-associated.

The specimen sequenced was PBMCs. This receptor was obtained from a woman aged 18-29 years in good health and CMV-seronegative. The chain carries TRBV7-9 and TRBJ1-3; a possible D gene is TRBD1 (5 bases). CDR3 sequence reads: CARGSGAVSGNTIYF. CDR3 coding DNA: TGTGCCAGGGGGAGCGGGGCAGTCTCTGGAAACACCATATATTTT.